The rows below give T cell receptor beta chains drawn from one sample of a study of metastatic and nonmetastatic thyroid tumors. With MiXCR, TCRdb called clones anew from the PCR reads. The sample records 30,000 to 35,000 clones, less than 30% being singletons. The sequenced sample consisted of blood. The source of these receptors is a female donor with papillary thyroid cancer or a benign thyroid nodule (not recorded which). Some clones in this sample may be carry-over from other donors' samples. The CDR3 runs from the conserved cysteine through the conserved F or W. Fields, in order: J gene, V gene, D gene, clone size, CDR3 DNA, CDR3 protein. D genes are given only for firm matches. Not every row has a clone size; where given, it reads once, few, many or a size class.

TRBJ1-5	TRBV19	TRBD1	few	TGTGCCAGTAGTATGGGACAGGGGATGGGTCAGCCCCAGCATTTT	CASSMGQGMGQPQHF
TRBJ2-3	TRBV6-5	TRBD2	.	TGTGCCAGCAGTTCACTAGCGGGATCAGATACGCAGTATTTT	CASSSLAGSDTQYF
TRBJ1-5	TRBV5-5	.	.	TGTGCCAGCAGCTTGGTGGGAGGATATGGGCAGCCCCAGCATTTT	CASSLVGGYGQPQHF
TRBJ2-3	TRBV9	.	many	TGTGCCAGCAGCGTAGAATACACAGATACGCAGTATTTT	CASSVEYTDTQYF
TRBJ2-7	TRBV2	.	.	TGTGCGAGCAGCCAATCCTACGAGCAGTACTTC	CASSQSYEQYF
TRBJ1-2	TRBV12-5	.	few	TGTGCTAGTGGTTTGGCACAATATGGCTACACCTTC	CASGLAQYGYTF
TRBJ1-2	TRBV7-2	.	.	TGTGCCAGCAGCTTAACACAGGGCGGGTATGGGGGCTACACCTTC	CASSLTQGGYGGYTF
TRBJ2-2	TRBV6-1	TRBD2	.	TGTGCCAGCAGCCCCCCCTTGGGCGGGAGCACCGGGGAGCTGTTTTTT	CASSPPLGGSTGELFF
TRBJ2-5	TRBV6-1	.	medium-sized	TGTGCCAGCAAAGGCCCCAAAGAGACCCAGTACTTC	CASKGPKETQYF
TRBJ1-4	TRBV27	.	.	TGTGCCAGCAGTTCATCGACCTGGGGACCTAATGAAAAACTGTTTTTT	CASSSSTWGPNEKLFF
TRBJ2-5	TRBV10-1	TRBD1	.	TGCGCCAGCAGTTCCGGGACAGAGGCCCAAGAGACCCAGTACTTC	CASSSGTEAQETQYF
TRBJ1-4	TRBV18	TRBD1	.	TGTGCCAGCTCACCATTTGAGGGACAGGTCCATGAAAAACTGTTTTTT	CASSPFEGQVHEKLFF
TRBJ2-1	TRBV6-5	TRBD2	.	TGTGCCAGCAGTTATTCTGGGACTAGAAATGAGCAGTTCTTC	CASSYSGTRNEQFF
TRBJ2-5	TRBV7-9	TRBD1	.	TGTGCCAGCAGCCCCGGACAGGGGAAAGAGACCCAGTACTTC	CASSPGQGKETQYF
TRBJ2-3	TRBV10-3	TRBD1	few	TGTGCCATCAGTGAGTCCCGGGACAGGGATACGCAGTATTTT	CAISESRDRDTQYF
TRBJ2-1	TRBV12-3/TRBV12-4	.	.	TGTGCCAGCAGTTCCTTGGTGGGGATTGGGGCTTCCTACAATGAGCAGTTCTTC	CASSSLVGIGASYNEQFF
TRBJ1-1	TRBV6-4	.	few	TGTGCCAGCAGTTTTTTTCAGGGTGAAACTTTCTTT	CASSFFQGETFF
TRBJ2-2	TRBV4-2	TRBD2	many	TGTGCCAGCAGCCAAGAGCGGGAGTTCGGGGAGCTGTTCTTT	CASSQEREFGELFF
TRBJ1-2	TRBV19	.	.	TGTGCCAGTAGTATTCGGGGGGTGCGGGACTATGGCTACACCTTC	CASSIRGVRDYGYTF
TRBJ2-3	TRBV19	TRBD2	many	TGTGCCAGTAGTTCACTAGCGGGAGGGTCAGATACGCAGTATTTT	CASSSLAGGSDTQYF
TRBJ2-7	TRBV27	.	medium-sized	TGTGCCAGCAGGGAAATCTCGGGGACAACTCCCTACGAGCAGTACTTC	CASREISGTTPYEQYF
TRBJ2-5	TRBV15	TRBD2	few	TGTGCCACCAGCAGACCAGCGGGAGGAGAGACCCAGTACTTC	CATSRPAGGETQYF
TRBJ1-2	TRBV5-1	TRBD1	once	TGCGCCAGCAGCTCCCCAGGGGGCAAAAGCTATGGCTACACCTTC	CASSSPGGKSYGYTF
TRBJ2-7	TRBV12-3/TRBV12-4	.	few	TGTGCCAGCAGTCCGGGGCCCGGCAGGGACTACGAGCAGTACTTC	CASSPGPGRDYEQYF
TRBJ1-5	TRBV9	.	many	TGTGCCAGCAGCGTAGATGGGGGTAGCAATCAGCCCCAGCATTTT	CASSVDGGSNQPQHF
TRBJ2-1	TRBV7-2	.	many	TGTGCCAGCAGCTTAGGGGCGGCCAATGAGCAGTTCTTC	CASSLGAANEQFF
TRBJ1-2	TRBV19	TRBD1	.	TGTGCCAGTAGTATATCAGGGGGCCATGGCTACACATTC	CASSISGGHGYTF
TRBJ2-4	TRBV6-1	.	.	TGTGCCAGTAGAACGTCGGGGGCGTGGGACATTCAGTACTTC	CASRTSGAWDIQYF
TRBJ2-1	TRBV12-3/TRBV12-4	TRBD1	.	TGTGCCAGCAGTATCGACAGGGGGCTAAATGAGCAGTTCTTC	CASSIDRGLNEQFF
TRBJ2-7	TRBV5-1	TRBD1	.	TGCGCCAGCAGCTTGGCAGGGGGTCACTACGAGCAGTACTTC	CASSLAGGHYEQYF
TRBJ1-1	TRBV12-3/TRBV12-4	.	few	TGTGCCAGCAGACGGAGTTGGGACACTGAAGCTTTCTTT	CASRRSWDTEAFF
TRBJ2-1	TRBV11-3	.	once	TGTGCCAGCAGCTTCGGACGGTACAATGAGCAGTTCTTC	CASSFGRYNEQFF
TRBJ1-2	TRBV24-1	TRBD1	.	TGTGCCACCAGTGATCCAATGACAGGGGGCGGTTATGGCTACACCTTC	CATSDPMTGGGYGYTF
TRBJ2-7	TRBV5-8	.	.	TGTGCCAGCAGCTTCTTGGTGGGGGGCTACGAGCAGTACTTC	CASSFLVGGYEQYF
TRBJ2-4	TRBV12-3/TRBV12-4	.	.	TGTGCCAGCAGTTTCGGGAGTCAGAAAAACATTCAGTACTTC	CASSFGSQKNIQYF
TRBJ2-7	TRBV6-1	TRBD2	few	TGTGCCAGCAGTCATAGCGGGGGATGGAGCTCCTACGAGCAGTACTTC	CASSHSGGWSSYEQYF
TRBJ1-3	TRBV28	.	many	TGTGCCAGCAGACTACAGGGAACAGCAGGAAACACCATATATTTT	CASRLQGTAGNTIYF
TRBJ1-6	TRBV7-8	.	.	TGTGCCAGCAGCTTAGTCGGGCAGGCTAATTCACCCCTCCACTTT	CASSLVGQANSPLHF
TRBJ2-2	TRBV12-3/TRBV12-4	.	many	TGTGCCAGCATCAACCTTTGGCCCTCCGACGGGGAGCTGTTTTTT	CASINLWPSDGELFF
TRBJ2-7	TRBV30	.	.	TGTGCCTGGAGTGTAGGAGGGGCCTACGAGCAGTACTTC	CAWSVGGAYEQYF
TRBJ1-1	TRBV5-1	.	.	TGCGCCAGCAGCACCGGGGTCGGGGGGGCCCCTTCGAACACTGAAGCTTTCTTT	CASSTGVGGAPSNTEAFF
TRBJ2-7	TRBV6-6	TRBD2	medium-sized	TGTGCCAGCAGTCCGTGGGAGGGGGGACTAGCGGGACACCTCTACGAGCAGTACTTC	CASSPWEGGLAGHLYEQYF
TRBJ1-2	TRBV11-1	.	.	TGTGCCAGCAGCCTGGGACGGGGGGAAGACTTTTATGGCTACACCTTC	CASSLGRGEDFYGYTF
TRBJ1-3	TRBV6-2/TRBV6-3	.	few	TGTGCCAGCAGTTACTCCGTACAGCAGTTGGGGGGAAACACCATATATTTT	CASSYSVQQLGGNTIYF
TRBJ1-6	TRBV7-2	TRBD1	many	TGTGCCAGCAGCTTATTGGACAGGGGTTCACCCCTCCACTTT	CASSLLDRGSPLHF
TRBJ1-5	TRBV20-1	.	many	TGCAGTGCCCCCGTCCCCAGGGGCAATCAGCCCCAGCATTTT	CSAPVPRGNQPQHF
TRBJ1-1	TRBV11-1	TRBD1	.	TGTGCCAGCAGCTTGGAACAGGGGGCGCACTCTTTCTTT	CASSLEQGAHSFF
TRBJ1-3	TRBV14	.	.	TGTGCCAGCAGCCAGCTGACAGATGGAAACACCATATATTTT	CASSQLTDGNTIYF
TRBJ2-7	TRBV19	TRBD1	few	TGTGCCAGTAGTATTGAATGGGACAGGGTCTACGAGCAGTACTTC	CASSIEWDRVYEQYF
TRBJ2-7	TRBV20-1	TRBD2	.	TGCAGTGCTATCCCGGGACTAGCGGTCCACGAGCAGTACTTC	CSAIPGLAVHEQYF
TRBJ2-1	TRBV27	.	few	TGTGCCAGCAGTTTATCGTGGGGGGAGTTCGCTTACAATGAGCAGTTCTTC	CASSLSWGEFAYNEQFF
TRBJ2-1	TRBV2	.	many	TGTGCCAGCAGTGATAAACTAGCCTTTGGCAATGAGCAGTTCTTC	CASSDKLAFGNEQFF
TRBJ2-2	TRBV11-2	.	.	TGTGCCAGCAGCCGCACAGGATTTACCGGGGAGCTGTTTTTT	CASSRTGFTGELFF
TRBJ1-1	TRBV4-2	.	.	TGTGCCAGCAGCCAAAGTGGCCAGTCGAACACTGAAGCTTTCTTT	CASSQSGQSNTEAFF
TRBJ2-2	TRBV20-1	.	.	TGCAGTGCTAGAGTCTTACCTACCAAACTAGAGGACAAACTCCGCACCGGGGAGCTGTTTTTT	CSARVLPTKLEDKLRTGELFF
TRBJ1-1	TRBV5-1	.	.	TGCGCCAGCAGCTTTTACGGGACTGAAGCTTTCTTT	CASSFYGTEAFF
TRBJ1-1	TRBV9	.	many	TGTGCCAGCAGCGCGGGACAGAACACTGAAGCTTTCTTT	CASSAGQNTEAFF
TRBJ2-3	TRBV12-5	TRBD1	many	TGTGCTAGTGGTTCCCCCGGGACAGGATTTCAAGATACGCAGTATTTT	CASGSPGTGFQDTQYF
TRBJ2-1	TRBV20-1	.	.	TGCAGTGCTAGAAGACTAGACGTGAGGGATGAGCAGTTCTTC	CSARRLDVRDEQFF
TRBJ1-2	TRBV5-5	.	.	TGTGCCAGCAGCCTACGGGGGGACGCTCTTGGCTACACCTTC	CASSLRGDALGYTF